A selection of T cell receptor beta chains follows, all from one sample in a study of PD-L1 blockade in urothelial cancer. Generated by immunoSEQ multiplex PCR, the TCRdb table keeps only in-frame clones and is missing some. The sample holds tens of thousands of clones, roughly 86% seen once. Sequencing used PBMCs, obtained around atezolizumab (anti-PD-L1) treatment. Every receptor here comes from a man aged 55-75 years with urothelial cancer. Each CDR3 is given with its conserved first and last residue. The order of the fields is D gene, J gene, clone size, V gene, CDR3 protein, CDR3 DNA. D genes are given only for firm matches. Only part of the rows carry a size: once, few, many, or a class if the clone is expanded.

- | TRBJ1-1 | - | TRBV9 | CASSEEPNTEAFF | TGTGCCAGCAGCGAGGAGCCGAACACTGAAGCTTTCTTT
- | TRBJ2-5 | once | TRBV11-2 | CASSPGAQETQYF | TGTGCCAGCAGCCCAGGCGCGCAAGAGACCCAGTACTTC
TRBD1 | TRBJ2-7 | few | TRBV5-6 | CASSLAPTGVASYEQYF | TGTGCCAGCAGCTTGGCTCCAACAGGGGTCGCCTCCTACGAGCAGTACTTC
- | TRBJ2-5 | - | TRBV19 | CASSSNRPPRGTQYF | TGTGCCAGTAGTAGTAATAGACCCCCCCGGGGGACCCAGTACTTC
TRBD1 | TRBJ2-5 | once | TRBV11-3 | CASSLGAGGETQYF | TGTGCCAGCAGCTTAGGGGCAGGGGGAGAGACCCAGTACTTC
- | TRBJ2-7 | - | TRBV19 | CASSIGEGWSYEQYF | TGTGCCAGTAGTATTGGAGAGGGATGGTCCTACGAGCAGTACTTC
TRBD2 | TRBJ2-1 | - | TRBV9 | CASSVGAGGNNEQFF | TGTGCCAGCAGCGTAGGAGCGGGGGGGAACAATGAGCAGTTCTTC
TRBD2 | TRBJ2-3 | - | TRBV4-1 | CASSQDRGSGSTDTQYF | TGCGCCAGCAGCCAAGATAGGGGTAGCGGGTCCACAGATACGCAGTATTTT
- | TRBJ2-6 | - | TRBV2 | CASSEQVSGANVLTF | TGTGCCAGCAGTGAACAGGTATCTGGGGCCAACGTCCTGACTTTC
- | TRBJ2-7 | - | TRBV28 | CASELRIYEQYF | TGTGCCAGCGAATTGAGGATCTACGAGCAGTACTTC
- | TRBJ2-7 | few | TRBV30 | CAWRVFGTSSSYEQYF | TGTGCCTGGAGGGTATTCGGGACTTCTAGCTCCTACGAGCAGTACTTC
- | TRBJ2-7 | - | TRBV11-3 | CASSLGEQDSYEQYF | TGTGCCAGCAGCTTAGGGGAGCAGGACTCCTACGAGCAGTACTTC
TRBD1 | TRBJ1-1 | - | TRBV19 | CASSKAQTGRYTEAFF | TGTGCCAGTAGTAAGGCCCAGACAGGGAGGTACACTGAAGCTTTCTTT
- | TRBJ2-1 | once | TRBV7-8 | CASSGGDRYNEQFF | TGTGCCAGCTCGGGAGGGGACAGATACAATGAGCAGTTCTTC
- | TRBJ2-3 | - | TRBV18 | CASSSGRDFSDTQYF | TGTGCCAGCTCATCCGGACGGGATTTTTCGGATACGCAGTATTTT
TRBD1 | TRBJ1-5 | - | TRBV2 | CASTPSKGGRQPQHF | TGTGCCAGCACCCCCTCGAAAGGGGGCCGTCAGCCCCAGCATTTT
TRBD2 | TRBJ2-4 | - | TRBV2 | CASSELAGLAKNIQYF | TGTGCCAGCAGTGAACTAGCGGGGCTAGCCAAAAACATTCAGTACTTC
- | TRBJ1-2 | - | TRBV5-4 | CASSLPIGGGKLDGYTF | TGTGCCAGCAGCCTCCCTATAGGCGGAGGGAAGTTGGATGGCTACACCTTC
- | TRBJ1-2 | - | TRBV28 | CASLDSGVYGYTF | TGTGCCAGCCTCGACTCGGGGGTATATGGCTACACCTTC
- | TRBJ2-3 | - | TRBV7-3 | CASSPTGWGTDTQYF | TGTGCCAGCAGCCCTACAGGTTGGGGCACAGATACGCAGTATTTT
- | TRBJ2-7 | - | TRBV5-1 | CASSPGRGSYYEQYF | TGCGCCAGCAGCCCGGGTAGGGGGAGTTACTACGAGCAGTACTTC
- | TRBJ1-2 | - | TRBV29-1 | CSAYLQLNYGYTF | TGCAGCGCCTACCTTCAACTTAACTATGGCTACACCTTC
- | TRBJ2-2 | - | TRBV5-4 | CASSSLRGDTGELFF | TGTGCCAGCAGCTCGTTGCGGGGCGACACCGGGGAGCTGTTTTTT
TRBD2 | TRBJ2-1 | - | TRBV6-5 | CASSYLSGTRHVEQFF | TGTGCCAGCAGTTACCTATCCGGGACTAGACACGTTGAGCAGTTCTTC
- | TRBJ2-2 | - | TRBV12-5 | CASGFTGEIRSTGELFF | TGTGCTAGTGGTTTTACGGGGGAAATTCGGAGCACCGGGGAGCTGTTTTTT
- | TRBJ1-1 | few | TRBV19 | CASSRRQNTEAFF | TGTGCCAGTAGCCGGCGACAGAACACTGAAGCTTTCTTT
- | TRBJ1-5 | - | TRBV7-9 | CASRSGDQPQHF | TGTGCCAGCAGATCCGGTGATCAGCCCCAGCATTTT
TRBD2 | TRBJ2-2 | - | TRBV9 | CASRREVAGVGELFF | TGTGCCAGCCGCCGGGAGGTAGCGGGAGTGGGGGAGCTGTTTTTT
TRBD1 | TRBJ1-5 | few | TRBV18 | CASSLEGRQGRKPQHF | TGTGCCAGCTCACTCGAAGGGAGACAGGGGAGGAAGCCCCAGCATTTT
- | TRBJ1-4 | - | TRBV30 | CAWSSAQGGGLNEKLFF | TGTGCCTGGAGTAGCGCCCAGGGTGGAGGGCTTAATGAAAAACTGTTTTTT
TRBD1 | TRBJ1-3 | - | TRBV5-1 | CASSYTGTGGEFSGNTIYF | TGCGCCAGCAGCTATACCGGGACAGGGGGCGAGTTTTCTGGAAACACCATATATTTT
- | TRBJ1-2 | - | TRBV7-9 | CASSVQGSSNYGYTF | TGTGCCAGCAGCGTGCAGGGAAGTAGTAACTATGGCTACACCTTC
- | TRBJ1-5 | - | TRBV19 | CASLSPRGGRNNQPQHF | TGTGCCAGCCTCTCCCCTCGGGGGGGCAGGAACAATCAGCCCCAGCATTTT
TRBD1 | TRBJ1-6 | - | TRBV7-6 | CASSNHRDRDPSYNSPLHF | TGTGCCAGCTCAAACCACCGGGACAGGGATCCCTCCTATAATTCACCCCTCCACTTT
- | TRBJ2-3 | - | TRBV27 | CAIHRSQGSTDTQYF | TGTGCCATCCACCGGAGCCAGGGTAGCACAGATACGCAGTATTTT
TRBD2 | TRBJ2-3 | - | TRBV5-6 | CASSLQDRLAIGNTQYF | TGTGCCAGCAGTTTACAAGATAGACTAGCTATTGGAAATACGCAGTATTTT
- | TRBJ2-3 | - | TRBV30 | CAWSGLAHTDTQYF | TGTGCCTGGAGTGGTCTAGCGCACACAGATACGCAGTATTTT